This TCR beta chain was recovered during a study of response to subunit inactivated influenza vaccine. Study results and caveats: The authors offered the suggestion that each seasonal influenza vaccination recruits few new T cells.

Per the germline V gene, CDR1 is SGHAT and CDR2 is FQNNGV. Germline trimming cut 1 base from V and 3 bases from J; bases unmatched to any gene: 6. This CDR3 is 15 amino acids long. About this clonotype: Its antigen is unidentified.

Each CDR3 protein gets one entry after TCRdb re-called the RT-PCR reads with MiXCR. The data hold 590,000 or so distinct CDR3 sequences, with 12% to 15% observed a single time. The chain carries TRBV11-2 and TRBJ2-7, with 7 bases identical to TRBD1. This clonotype originated in a man in his fifties who received an inactivated influenza vaccine. The sample in question was PBMCs from blood, obtained less than 15 days before vaccination. Here the CDR3 reads CASSLVPTGHYEQYF. The DNA of the CDR3 is TGTGCCAGCAGCTTAGTCCCGACAGGGCACTACGAGCAGTACTTC.